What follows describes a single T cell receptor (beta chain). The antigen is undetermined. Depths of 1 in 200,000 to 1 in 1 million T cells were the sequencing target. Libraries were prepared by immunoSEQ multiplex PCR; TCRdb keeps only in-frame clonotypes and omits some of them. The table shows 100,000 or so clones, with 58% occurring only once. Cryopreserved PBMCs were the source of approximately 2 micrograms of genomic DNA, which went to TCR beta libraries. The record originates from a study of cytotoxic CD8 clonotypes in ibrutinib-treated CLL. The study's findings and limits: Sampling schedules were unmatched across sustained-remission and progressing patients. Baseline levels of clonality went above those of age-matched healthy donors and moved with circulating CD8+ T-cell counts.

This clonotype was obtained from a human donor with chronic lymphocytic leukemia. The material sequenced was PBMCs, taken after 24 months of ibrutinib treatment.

In DNA form, the CDR3 reads TGTGCCAGCAGTTTATGGGGGGCTGACTACGAGCAGTACTTC. It translates to CASSLWGADYEQYF. The chain has TRBV27 and TRBJ2-7, with D perhaps TRBD1 or TRBD2 (6 bases each). Trimming took 1 base from V and 3 from J, leaving 10 bases between them. CDR3 length: 14 residues. Germline V lookup: CDR1 MNHEY, CDR2 SMNVEV (reference sequence).